Listed below are T cell receptor beta chains from one sample, sequenced in a study of blood T cells in healthy people across ages. TCRdb re-called the 5' RACE reads through MiXCR, storing one row per CDR3 protein. The table has hundreds of thousands of distinct CDR3 sequences, 43% seen once. The sample comprised blood. Receptors originate from a woman aged 60-75 years in good health. Each CDR3 is given with its conserved first and last residue. Some rows have no size entry. The others give once, few or many, or a class for an expanded clone.

TRBJ1-1,few,TRBV6-2/TRBV6-3,CASSEGRHTEAFF
TRBJ2-7,many,TRBV7-2,CASSLAVGLGSYEQYF
TRBJ1-1,.,TRBV2,CASSVGGFNTEAFF
.,.,TRBV20-1,CSASSDTWYQETQFF
TRBJ1-1,.,TRBV20-1,CSAKTGGQFPNTEAFF
TRBJ2-3,.,TRBV4-2,CTSSSRSGVSTDTQYF
TRBJ2-6,.,TRBV6-6,CASSYARGGANVLTF
TRBJ2-7,few,TRBV28,CASSLRDNSYEQYF
TRBJ1-2,.,TRBV12-3/TRBV12-4,CASSIGQGSYGYTF
TRBJ2-1,many,TRBV5-1,CASSPASGDNEQFF
TRBJ2-7,many,TRBV12-3/TRBV12-4,CASTSLPLSRGFYEQYF
TRBJ1-4,.,TRBV27,CASNRRRGAGEKLFF
TRBJ2-1,.,TRBV20-1,CSAYFQPGQGAQFLSNEQFF
TRBJ2-7,many,TRBV29-1,CSVMGLAGYEQYF
TRBJ2-1,.,TRBV20-1,CSARVAGRILNEQFF
TRBJ1-1,.,TRBV20-1,CSASPSYGEAFF
TRBJ1-2,few,TRBV4-1,CASSQESRGEGYTF
TRBJ2-5,few,TRBV20-1,CSAVDPSFGETQYF
TRBJ2-1,.,TRBV6-5,CASSYSGTRSYNEQFF
TRBJ2-7,.,TRBV11-2,CASSYADRGYEQYF
TRBJ1-5,many,TRBV10-3,CAIGGGQPQHF
.,many,TRBV9,CASSAASGGLETQYF
TRBJ1-2,.,TRBV7-2,CASSHRTGGNYGYTF
TRBJ2-7,once,TRBV30,CAWRLAYEQYF
TRBJ2-7,.,TRBV27,CASSPDTLGSEQYF
TRBJ2-3,.,TRBV7-2,CASSLDAGLTDTQYF
TRBJ2-1,few,TRBV9,CASSAGLAGLSYNEQFF
TRBJ2-5,.,TRBV2,CASSSRQGGETQYF
TRBJ2-5,.,TRBV20-1,CSATSSGADPETQYF
TRBJ2-1,many,TRBV6-2/TRBV6-3,CASDTGVGEQFF
TRBJ1-1,.,TRBV6-5,CASRRRQGYYDTEAFF
TRBJ2-5,.,TRBV3-1,CASSQRPKQETQYF
TRBJ1-4,.,TRBV20-1,CSAPPRWGGPGEKLFF
TRBJ2-3,.,TRBV6-1,CASSGLGATDTQYF
TRBJ1-6,.,TRBV29-1,CSVEVSTGSSYNSPLHF
TRBJ2-1,.,TRBV19,CASSITSGEYNEQFF
TRBJ2-7,.,TRBV20-1,CSAKGLAGMYEQYF
TRBJ1-5,few,TRBV29-1,CSVKGGGNQPQHF
TRBJ2-5,once,TRBV6-5,CASSSFSGTQYF
TRBJ1-2,few,TRBV5-1,CASSSDPGQSNYGYTF
TRBJ1-6,.,TRBV7-3,CASSLTRDPNSPLHF
TRBJ2-5,once,TRBV19,CASSISQVQTQYF
TRBJ2-1,few,TRBV27,CASSLFRGSRDEQFF
TRBJ2-3,few,TRBV4-2,CASSQDLTSGGTDTQYF
TRBJ1-5,few,TRBV11-2,CASSLDRVIQHF
TRBJ1-4,few,TRBV7-8,CASSLATGAGATNEKLFF